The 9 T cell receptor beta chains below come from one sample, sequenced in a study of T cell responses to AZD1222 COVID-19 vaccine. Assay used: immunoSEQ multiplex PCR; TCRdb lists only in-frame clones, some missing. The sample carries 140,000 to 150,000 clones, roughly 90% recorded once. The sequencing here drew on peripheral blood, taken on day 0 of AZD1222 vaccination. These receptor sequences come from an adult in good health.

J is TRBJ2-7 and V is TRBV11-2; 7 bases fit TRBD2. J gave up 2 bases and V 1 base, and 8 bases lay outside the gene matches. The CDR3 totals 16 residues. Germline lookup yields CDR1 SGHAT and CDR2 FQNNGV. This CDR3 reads CASSLALAATPYEQYF. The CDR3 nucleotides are TGTGCCAGCAGCTTAGCGCTAGCGGCTACCCCCTACGAGCAGTACTTC.

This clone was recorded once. The DNA of the CDR3 is TGTGCCAGCATCCAAGGGGGGGAGCAGTACTTC. It specifies CASIQGGEQYF. The rearrangement links TRBV27 to TRBJ2-7; TRBD1 or TRBD2 may be the D gene (6 bases each). There are 11 residues in the CDR3. CDR1 MNHEY and CDR2 SMNVEV come from the germline V gene (reference sequence). Between the trimmed V and J ends, which lost 7 bases and 7 bases, there was a span of 11 bases.

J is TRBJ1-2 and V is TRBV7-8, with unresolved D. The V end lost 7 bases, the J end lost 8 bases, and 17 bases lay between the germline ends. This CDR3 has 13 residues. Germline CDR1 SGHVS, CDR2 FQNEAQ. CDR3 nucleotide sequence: TGTGCCAGCACCCCGGCGGGTCTATGGGGCTACACCTTC. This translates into CASTPAGLWGYTF.

The CDR3 DNA reads TGCGCCAGCAGCCAAGCGACAGTGAACTATGGCTACACCTTC. It specifies CASSQATVNYGYTF. J is TRBJ1-2 and V is TRBV4-3; D might be TRBD1 (5 bases). Germline V gene data show CDR1 as LGHNA and CDR2 as YSLEER. The CDR3 extends over 14 amino acids. The V and J ends lost 1 base and 2 bases respectively, with 8 bases between them.

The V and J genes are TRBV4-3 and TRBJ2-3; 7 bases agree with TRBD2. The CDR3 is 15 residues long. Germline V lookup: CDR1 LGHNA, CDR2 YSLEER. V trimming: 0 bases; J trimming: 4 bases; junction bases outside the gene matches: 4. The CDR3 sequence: CASSQEEGGADTQYF. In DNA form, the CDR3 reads TGCGCCAGCAGCCAAGAGGAGGGAGGGGCAGATACGCAGTATTTT.

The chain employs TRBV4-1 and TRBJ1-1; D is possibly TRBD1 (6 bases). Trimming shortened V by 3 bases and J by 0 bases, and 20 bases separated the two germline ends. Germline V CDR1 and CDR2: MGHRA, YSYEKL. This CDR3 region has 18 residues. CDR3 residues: CASSHPKSGAIMNTEAFF. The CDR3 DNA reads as TGCGCCAGCAGCCACCCAAAGTCGGGGGCCATAATGAACACTGAAGCTTTCTTT.

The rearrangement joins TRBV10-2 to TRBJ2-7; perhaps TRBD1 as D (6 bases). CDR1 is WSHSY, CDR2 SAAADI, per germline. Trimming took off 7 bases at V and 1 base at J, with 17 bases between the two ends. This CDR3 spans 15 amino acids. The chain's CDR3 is CASTTGGTFSYEQYF. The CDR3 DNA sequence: TGCGCCAGCACCACGGGTGGGACATTTTCCTACGAGCAGTACTTC.

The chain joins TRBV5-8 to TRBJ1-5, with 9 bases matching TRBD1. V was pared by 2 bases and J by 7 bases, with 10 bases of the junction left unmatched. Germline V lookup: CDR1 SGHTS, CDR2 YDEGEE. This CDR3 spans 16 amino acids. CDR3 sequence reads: CASSFSGTGSRQPQHF. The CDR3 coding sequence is TGTGCCAGCAGCTTCTCCGGGACAGGGTCGAGGCAGCCCCAGCATTTT.

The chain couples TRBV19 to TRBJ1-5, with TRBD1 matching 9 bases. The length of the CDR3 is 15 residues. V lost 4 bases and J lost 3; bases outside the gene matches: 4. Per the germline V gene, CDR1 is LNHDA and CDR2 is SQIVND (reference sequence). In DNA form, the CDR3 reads TGTGCCAGTAGTAGCCGGGACAGGGTCAATCAGCCCCAGCATTTT. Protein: CASSSRDRVNQPQHF.